The rows below give T cell receptor beta chains drawn from one sample of a study of Graves' ophthalmopathy and Graves' hyperthyroidism. TCRdb independently ran MiXCR on the multiplex PCR reads; one entry per CDR3 protein. The sample lists some 750,000 distinct CDR3 sequences, 40% occurring once. Source material: peripheral blood. The receptors stem from an adult man with Graves' ophthalmopathy. Both conserved end residues are trimmed from each CDR3. D genes are given only for firm matches.

J gene: TRBJ1-5; V gene: TRBV20-1; D gene: NA; CDR3 length: 13; CDR3 protein: SARDRKGGGQPQH
J gene: TRBJ1-2; V gene: TRBV5-4; D gene: NA; CDR3 length: 13; CDR3 protein: ASSRPSPGLNGYT
J gene: TRBJ1-4; V gene: TRBV7-2; D gene: NA; CDR3 length: 12; CDR3 protein: ASSLSQRNEKLF
J gene: TRBJ1-5; V gene: TRBV20-1; D gene: TRBD1; CDR3 length: 12; CDR3 protein: SADTDRGRQPQH
J gene: TRBJ1-3; V gene: TRBV9; D gene: TRBD1; CDR3 length: 14; CDR3 protein: ASSGEGASSGNTIY
J gene: TRBJ1-5; V gene: TRBV7-9; D gene: NA; CDR3 length: 11; CDR3 protein: ASSSRKSQPQH
J gene: TRBJ1-3; V gene: TRBV25-1; D gene: NA; CDR3 length: 14; CDR3 protein: ASSEPSGKAGNTIY
J gene: TRBJ2-1; V gene: TRBV2; D gene: NA; CDR3 length: 11; CDR3 protein: ASSEGSSDEQF
J gene: TRBJ1-4; V gene: TRBV7-9; D gene: TRBD1; CDR3 length: 13; CDR3 protein: ASSFYRGRNEKLF
J gene: TRBJ1-2; V gene: TRBV15; D gene: TRBD1; CDR3 length: 14; CDR3 protein: ATSRGQGDTGRGYT
J gene: TRBJ1-4; V gene: TRBV20-1; D gene: NA; CDR3 length: 16; CDR3 protein: SARDLRSREGTNEKLF
J gene: TRBJ1-1; V gene: TRBV12-3/TRBV12-4; D gene: NA; CDR3 length: 13; CDR3 protein: ASSSRTLPVPEAF
J gene: TRBJ2-2; V gene: TRBV7-9; D gene: TRBD2; CDR3 length: 18; CDR3 protein: ASSPQQGGTSGPNTGELF
J gene: TRBJ1-5; V gene: TRBV19; D gene: TRBD1; CDR3 length: 14; CDR3 protein: ASSLRSGTGNQPQH
J gene: TRBJ1-5; V gene: TRBV12-3/TRBV12-4; D gene: NA; CDR3 length: 11; CDR3 protein: ASTLGLNQPQH
J gene: TRBJ2-7; V gene: TRBV10-3; D gene: TRBD2; CDR3 length: 11; CDR3 protein: ASSYQREFEQY
J gene: TRBJ2-5; V gene: TRBV20-1; D gene: NA; CDR3 length: 12; CDR3 protein: SARDRRGAGTQY
J gene: TRBJ2-6; V gene: TRBV6-5; D gene: TRBD1; CDR3 length: 15; CDR3 protein: ASSWGQGISGANVLT
J gene: TRBJ1-3; V gene: TRBV12-3/TRBV12-4; D gene: NA; CDR3 length: 14; CDR3 protein: ASSRNPGSSGNTIY
J gene: TRBJ2-2; V gene: TRBV7-9; D gene: TRBD2; CDR3 length: 13; CDR3 protein: ASSFAGGPTGELF
J gene: TRBJ1-5; V gene: TRBV5-1; D gene: NA; CDR3 length: 12; CDR3 protein: ASSAGTESQPQH
J gene: TRBJ1-6; V gene: TRBV2; D gene: TRBD1; CDR3 length: 13; CDR3 protein: ASSDYRGTDSPLH
J gene: TRBJ1-1; V gene: TRBV19; D gene: TRBD1; CDR3 length: 13; CDR3 protein: ASSILWGQGAEAF
J gene: TRBJ1-2; V gene: TRBV3-1; D gene: TRBD1; CDR3 length: 12; CDR3 protein: ASRRGQGLYGYT
J gene: TRBJ1-5; V gene: TRBV29-1; D gene: NA; CDR3 length: 10; CDR3 protein: SVEQGRQPQH
J gene: TRBJ1-2; V gene: TRBV2; D gene: NA; CDR3 length: 11; CDR3 protein: ASSGLDRYGYT
J gene: TRBJ2-7; V gene: TRBV7-2; D gene: TRBD2; CDR3 length: 14; CDR3 protein: ASSSTGTSGSYEQY
J gene: TRBJ1-2; V gene: TRBV2; D gene: NA; CDR3 length: 10; CDR3 protein: ASVVQGGGYT
J gene: TRBJ2-6; V gene: TRBV10-2; D gene: NA; CDR3 length: 15; CDR3 protein: ASSTSTGHSGANVLT
J gene: TRBJ1-4; V gene: TRBV7-6; D gene: NA; CDR3 length: 14; CDR3 protein: ASSLSSQAGVGKLF
J gene: TRBJ2-2; V gene: TRBV19; D gene: NA; CDR3 length: 15; CDR3 protein: ASSTRDTLTTTGELF
J gene: TRBJ2-5; V gene: TRBV4-3; D gene: TRBD1; CDR3 length: 13; CDR3 protein: ASSQGTGVLETQY
J gene: TRBJ1-2; V gene: TRBV29-1; D gene: TRBD1; CDR3 length: 15; CDR3 protein: SVEDQVTGTGGYGYT
J gene: TRBJ1-5; V gene: TRBV5-6; D gene: TRBD1; CDR3 length: 13; CDR3 protein: ASSETGNSNQPQH
J gene: TRBJ1-2; V gene: TRBV20-1; D gene: TRBD1; CDR3 length: 11; CDR3 protein: SARKTGAVDYT
J gene: TRBJ2-5; V gene: TRBV7-6; D gene: TRBD1; CDR3 length: 15; CDR3 protein: ASSPNDGTETQETQY
J gene: TRBJ1-1; V gene: TRBV25-1; D gene: NA; CDR3 length: 12; CDR3 protein: ASSARQAPFGAF
J gene: TRBJ2-1; V gene: TRBV25-1; D gene: NA; CDR3 length: 11; CDR3 protein: ASSIHSDNEQF
J gene: TRBJ1-4; V gene: TRBV10-3; D gene: NA; CDR3 length: 9; CDR3 protein: AISVEGTKL
J gene: TRBJ2-5; V gene: TRBV15; D gene: TRBD2; CDR3 length: 13; CDR3 protein: ATSRGAGGQETQY
J gene: TRBJ1-2; V gene: TRBV10-3; D gene: TRBD1; CDR3 length: 13; CDR3 protein: PISIGQGETYGYT
J gene: TRBJ2-7; V gene: TRBV10-3; D gene: NA; CDR3 length: 11; CDR3 protein: AISPGYSYEQY
J gene: TRBJ1-5; V gene: TRBV24-1; D gene: NA; CDR3 length: 13; CDR3 protein: ATSDPGIRNQPQH
J gene: TRBJ1-1; V gene: TRBV10-3; D gene: NA; CDR3 length: 13; CDR3 protein: ASSYSRGKNTEAF
J gene: TRBJ2-5; V gene: TRBV2; D gene: NA; CDR3 length: 12; CDR3 protein: ASSYFSEGETQY
J gene: TRBJ2-2; V gene: TRBV5-1; D gene: NA; CDR3 length: 12; CDR3 protein: ASSPGGYTGELF
J gene: TRBJ1-2; V gene: TRBV7-9; D gene: NA; CDR3 length: 12; CDR3 protein: ASSPLGTDYGYT